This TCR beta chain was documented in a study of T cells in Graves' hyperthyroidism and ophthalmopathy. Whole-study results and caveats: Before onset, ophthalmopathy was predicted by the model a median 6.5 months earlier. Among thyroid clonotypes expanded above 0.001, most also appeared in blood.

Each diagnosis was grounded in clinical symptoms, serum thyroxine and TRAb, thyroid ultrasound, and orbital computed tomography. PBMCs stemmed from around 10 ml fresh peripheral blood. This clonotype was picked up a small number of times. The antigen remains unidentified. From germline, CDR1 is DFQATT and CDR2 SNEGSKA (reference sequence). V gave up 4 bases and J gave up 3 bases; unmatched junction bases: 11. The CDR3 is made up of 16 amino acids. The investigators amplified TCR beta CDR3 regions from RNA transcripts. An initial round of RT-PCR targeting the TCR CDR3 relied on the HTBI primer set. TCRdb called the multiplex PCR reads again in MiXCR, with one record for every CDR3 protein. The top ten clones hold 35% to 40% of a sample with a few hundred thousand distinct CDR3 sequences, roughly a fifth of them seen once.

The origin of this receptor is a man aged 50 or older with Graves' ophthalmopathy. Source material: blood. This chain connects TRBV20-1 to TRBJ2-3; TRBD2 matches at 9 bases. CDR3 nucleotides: TGCAGTGCTACAGGCGGGAGGGCCGAATGGACAGATACGCAGTATTTT. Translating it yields CSATGGRAEWTDTQYF.